This TCR beta chain appears in the sequencing data of a study of T cell changes during pregnancy in multiple sclerosis. The protocol was immunoSEQ multiplex PCR, while the TCRdb copy is restricted to in-frame clones and leaves out a portion. The table lists about 60,000 clones, approximately 92% of them singletons. The V and J ends lost 5 bases and 4 bases, in that order; junction bases with no gene match: 7. Germline lookup yields CDR1 MNHEY and CDR2 SVGAGI. The CDR3 contains 15 residues. The chain has TRBV6-5 and TRBJ1-3; 8 bases align to TRBD1. Material: peripheral blood, obtained in the first trimester of pregnancy. The TCR comes from a female donor with multiple sclerosis, enrolled in a pregnancy study. The chain's CDR3 is CASSPIRGQGNTIYF. CDR3 nucleotide sequence: TGTGCCAGCAGTCCGATCAGGGGGCAGGGAAACACCATATATTTT.